Each of the 6 T cell receptor beta chains below was sequenced from the same sample in a study of shared clonotypes between healthy human individuals. The naive CD8 fraction comprised CD45RO-negative cells positively selected for CCR7 and excluded terminally differentiated effector memory CD45RA+ cells. Here immunoSEQ multiplex PCR was the method, and the copy in TCRdb shows in-frame clones only, minus some. The sample lists roughly 2.1 million clones, roughly 91% occurring once. The sample comprised naive CD8+ T cells from PBMCs. The receptors come from a man between 18 and 35 years old in good health. Some clones in this sample may be carry-over from other donors' samples.

The V and J genes are TRBV11-2 and TRBJ2-5; unclear D gene. Trimming left V 5 bases short and J 4 bases short, with 11 bases between. CDR1 SGHAT and CDR2 FQNNGV come from the germline V gene. The CDR3 consists of 13 residues. CDR3 nucleotides: TGTGCCAGCAGCCGCGAGTGGCGAGAGACCCAGTACTTC. Its protein product is CASSREWRETQYF.

The sample holds a few counts of this clone. J is TRBJ1-1 and V is TRBV4-1; D is unclear. The CDR3 is 13 amino acids. Deletions cut 5 bases from V and 4 bases from J, with 11 bases between. Looked up from germline, CDR1 is MGHRA and CDR2 is YSYEKL. The CDR3 here is CASSIRGRTEAFF. In DNA form, the CDR3 reads TGCGCCAGCAGCATCCGAGGTCGCACTGAAGCTTTCTTT.

The J gene is TRBJ2-1, the V gene TRBV7-6, with D perhaps TRBD1 or TRBD2 (6 bases each). The CDR3 contains 21 residues. The germline CDR1 and CDR2 sequences are SGHVS and FNYEAQ. Trimming removed 1 base at V and 6 bases at J, with 31 bases between. The CDR3 region is CASSLVWNTKVGGHGINEQFF. Written as DNA, the CDR3 is TGTGCCAGCAGCTTAGTGTGGAATACCAAAGTGGGGGGACATGGGATCAATGAGCAGTTCTTC.

The rearrangement uses TRBV12-5 and TRBJ1-4; D ambiguous. The V end was cut by 7 bases, the J end by 6 bases, with 18 bases between. Germline CDR1 and CDR2: LGHNT and FRNRAP. This CDR3 has 15 residues. The CDR3 region is CASVVLRWWDEKLFF. CDR3 bases: TGTGCTAGTGTCGTACTCAGGTGGTGGGATGAAAAACTGTTTTTT.

This rearrangement joins TRBV6-5 to TRBJ1-2; D is undetermined. The CDR3 has 14 amino acids. CDR1 is MNHEY and CDR2 is SVGAGI in the germline V gene. V shed 4 bases and J shed 4 bases, with 13 bases lying between them. The chain's CDR3 is CASSFYSGSYGYTF. The DNA of the CDR3 is TGTGCCAGCAGTTTCTACTCCGGGAGCTATGGCTACACCTTC.

The CDR3 loop is CASSLIRGVPYEQYF. Here the CDR3 DNA reads TGTGCCAGCAGTTTAATACGGGGAGTCCCCTACGAGCAGTACTTC. The genes are TRBV27 and TRBJ2-7; tentative D call: TRBD2 (5 bases). The CDR3 sequence is 15 residues long. The germline V gene encodes CDR1 MNHEY and CDR2 SMNVEV (reference sequence). Trimming removed 2 bases at V and 2 bases at J, with 13 bases between.